This T cell receptor (beta chain) is drawn from a study of CD8 T cells in Susac syndrome. With 4 bases clipped from V and 3 bases from J, the junction kept 4 bases outside the gene matches. Germline values: CDR1 MGHRA, CDR2 YSYEKL. CDR3 length: 15 residues. RNA in amounts of roughly 0.45 to 1 ug was reverse transcribed with random hexamers. TCRdb re-derived calls from the immunoSEQ multiplex PCR reads in MiXCR, one entry per CDR3 protein. This table has 100,000 to 150,000 distinct CDR3 sequences, 90% to 95% appearing once. As regards this clonotype: The antigen is undetermined.

Broader study findings: In TEMRA cells and active patients, CD8+ clonal expansion in Susac reached its peak.

This TCR was sampled from a human donor with Susac syndrome. The V gene is TRBV4-1, the J gene TRBJ2-7, with 12 nucleotides matching TRBD1. Material for sequencing was CD8+ T cells from PBMCs. The CDR3 here is CASSPGQGAIYEQYF. The CDR3 DNA follows: TGCGCCAGCAGCCCGGGACAGGGGGCTATCTACGAGCAGTACTTC.